A selection of T cell receptor beta chains follows, all from one sample in a study of T cell responses to AZD1222 COVID-19 vaccine. Sequencing used immunoSEQ multiplex PCR; TCRdb keeps in-frame clones, though not all of them. Seen here are 110,000 to 150,000 clones, 70% to 90% observed once, and the top ten hold around 5%. The sequencing used peripheral blood, collected on day 0 of AZD1222 vaccination. These receptors were obtained from an adult in good health. CDR3s include the opening cysteine and the closing phenylalanine or tryptophan. The order of the fields is D gene, V gene, CDR3 protein. D genes are given only for firm matches.

>TRBD1|TRBV4-1
CASSQEGQRGQYF
>TRBD1|TRBV6-5
CASSYGTGTEAFF
>NA|TRBV27
CASSLLGINSNQPQHF
>NA|TRBV29-1
CSVGEGANSPLHF
>NA|TRBV27
CASSLSDSTVTEAFF
>TRBD1|TRBV6-6
CASRWTGEPYYEQYF
>TRBD1|TRBV5-1
CASSPGQGATNEKLFF
>NA|TRBV28
CASYQRARTANQPQHF
>TRBD1|TRBV10-3
CAISGPGTGYPEAFF
>NA|TRBV6-1
CASKPPAQGLGGYTF
>NA|TRBV6-5
CASSYGPNYGYTF
>TRBD1|TRBV6-2/TRBV6-3
CASSYHRQGGQPQHF
>NA|TRBV7-2
CASSERVGGTEAFF
>NA|TRBV18
CASSPRNIGLSSYNEQFF
>TRBD1|TRBV5-1
CASSLRTGVFSGNTIYF
>TRBD1|TRBV30
CAWSRQGARDEQFF
>TRBD1|TRBV7-2
CASEPPGTGNQPQHF
>TRBD2|TRBV5-4
CASSPRTSGGSYEQYF
>NA|TRBV7-2
CASSIRGDQPQHF
>TRBD1|TRBV9
CASSVGGGVDYGYTF
>TRBD1|TRBV28
CASSPGQGHTGELFF
>TRBD1|TRBV15
CATSGDRLQPQHF
>NA|TRBV30
CAWRGGATEAFF
>NA|TRBV5-5
CASSSRPDALSEQYF